This entry lists 17 T cell receptor beta chains sequenced from one sample in a study of regulatory T cells in long-lasting Graves disease. Sample time point: persistent/refractory GD, antithyroid drugs over 5 years with positive TRAb. Making the TCR library involved RNA that had been extracted from PBMCs. Construction of TCR beta libraries relied on iRepertoire HTBI primers and on Arm-PCR targeting CDR3 regions. One entry per CDR3 protein results from TCRdb running MiXCR on the multiplex PCR reads. The table includes approximately 690,000 distinct CDR3 sequences, roughly 30% detected once. The sample in question was peripheral blood mononuclear cells (PBMCs), obtained when the disease was refractory, from a patient treated with antithyroid drugs. These TCRs come from a female donor with Graves disease.

This clonotype occurred many times. V gene TRBV20-1 combines with J gene TRBJ2-5; weak D call: TRBD2 (5 bases). The germline V gene encodes CDR1 DFQATT and CDR2 SNEGSKA (reference sequence). The CDR3 runs 13 residues. V lost 2 bases and J lost 7, with 14 bases in between. The CDR3, as DNA: TGCAGTGCTAGACCGGACGCCCGGGGGACCCAGTACTTC. Protein sequence: CSARPDARGTQYF.

This clonotype was counted many times. J is TRBJ2-7 and V is TRBV6-5, with a weak D call TRBD2 (5 bases). The V end lost 3 bases, the J end lost 3 bases, and 18 bases lay between the germline ends. Germline V gene sequence: CDR1 MNHEY, CDR2 SVGAGI. The CDR3 consists of 16 residues. The CDR3 nucleotides are TGTGCCAGCAGTTATAGGAGCGGCGAATTGGGCTACGAGCAGTACTTC. It is translated as CASSYRSGELGYEQYF.

This clonotype was observed many times. The V and J genes are TRBV2 and TRBJ1-2; D not certain. The CDR3 has 15 residues. In germline, CDR1 is SNHLY, CDR2 FYNNEI. The germline V and J ends were trimmed by 0 bases and 2 bases, with 10 bases remaining between them. The CDR3: CASSEAGRMNYGYTF. The DNA for the CDR3 is TGTGCCAGCAGTGAAGCGGGCAGGATGAACTATGGCTACACCTTC.

Only a few counts were recorded for this clonotype. The rearrangement links TRBV6-5 to TRBJ2-5; 10 bases align to TRBD1. The CDR3 has 15 residues. Germline lookup yields CDR1 MNHEY and CDR2 SVGAGI. J gave up 5 bases and V 1 base, and 4 bases lay outside the gene matches. CDR3 nucleotides: TGTGCCAGCAGTTACTTGGACAGGGGGTGGGAGACCCAGTACTTC. Amino acid sequence: CASSYLDRGWETQYF.

The table lists this clonotype with many counts. The chain employs TRBV19 and TRBJ2-7, with D tentatively TRBD2 (5 bases). This CDR3 region has 14 residues. V dropped 6 bases and J dropped 2 bases, with 14 bases sitting between them. Germline V gene sequence: CDR1 LNHDA, CDR2 SQIVND (reference sequence). The CDR3 nucleotides read TGTGCCAGTAGCTTGAGCGGCCTACCCTACGAGCAGTACTTC. Amino acids: CASSLSGLPYEQYF.

Many counts were recorded for this clonotype. J is TRBJ1-2 and V is TRBV19; 10 nucleotides line up with TRBD1. The germline CDR1 and CDR2 sequences are LNHDA and SQIVND (reference sequence). Losses at the gene ends were 5 bases for V and 7 bases for J; bases not matched to a gene: 7. The CDR3 is 14 amino acids. CDR3: CASSLRTGGSGYTF. CDR3 DNA: TGTGCCAGTAGTCTCCGGACAGGGGGGTCTGGCTACACCTTC.

This clonotype showed up just a few times. The gene calls are TRBV15 and TRBJ1-5, with 7 positions matching TRBD1. Germline values: CDR1 LNHNV, CDR2 YYDKDF (reference sequence). V lost 0 bases to trimming and J lost 4 bases; unmatched junction nucleotides: 9. CDR3 length: 17 residues. In DNA form, the CDR3 reads TGTGCCACCAGCAGAGATGTAATGACAGGGATGAATCAGCCCCAGCATTTT. It yields the protein CATSRDVMTGMNQPQHF.

V and J are TRBV7-9 and TRBJ1-6; the D gene is possibly TRBD1 (5 bases). The CDR3 has 15 residues. Germline CDR1 is SEHNR and CDR2 is FQNEAQ (reference sequence). With 5 bases removed from V and 8 bases from J, the gap between germline ends came to 16 bases. CDR3 amino acids: CASSPWTGGYSPLHF. The CDR3 DNA is TGTGCCAGCAGCCCATGGACGGGGGGATATTCACCCCTCCACTTT.

There are a few counts of this clonotype. The genes are TRBV5-1 and TRBJ1-2; no reliable D call. This CDR3 contains 14 residues. V was clipped by 4 bases and J by 4 bases, with 14 bases between them. Germline V gene data show CDR1 as SGHRS and CDR2 as YFSETQ. CDR3 nucleotide sequence: TGCGCCAGCAGCGAGGGTCAGATAGTCTATGGCTACACCTTC. Residues: CASSEGQIVYGYTF.

The chain recombines TRBV6-5 with TRBJ1-2; no clear D gene. Trimming shortened V by 2 bases and J by 7 bases, and 11 bases separated the two germline ends. This CDR3 is built from 13 residues. Germline CDR1 is MNHEY and CDR2 is SVGAGI. The CDR3 sequence: CASSYERRGGYTF. CDR3 DNA: TGTGCCAGCAGTTACGAGAGGCGCGGTGGCTACACCTTC.

The chain employs TRBV9 and TRBJ1-4; D gene uncertain. CDR3 length: 14 residues. V gave up 0 bases and J gave up 3 bases, with 6 bases separating them. Germline V lookup: CDR1 SGDLS, CDR2 YYNGEE. The CDR3: CASSVGASNEKLFF. The CDR3 nucleotides are TGTGCCAGCAGCGTAGGGGCCTCTAATGAAAAACTGTTTTTT.

The chain couples TRBV6-1 to TRBJ2-2, with 8 bases that match TRBD2. The V gene's germline CDR1 is MNHNS and CDR2 SASEGT. The J segment lost 6 bases and the V segment lost 4 bases, leaving 7 bases of the junction unmatched. The CDR3 length is 15 residues. CDR3 region: CASSVSGSRAGELFF. CDR3 nucleotides: TGTGCCAGCAGTGTCAGCGGGAGTCGGGCCGGGGAGCTGTTTTTT.

Of note for this clonotype: A much larger clone lies one base from this, so it may be a read error. This chain connects TRBV2 to TRBJ1-6; 7 bases are shared with TRBD1. Germline CDR1 SNHLY, CDR2 FYNNEI. CDR3 length: 15 amino acids. The trim removed 11 bases at V and 8 bases at J, leaving 15 bases unmatched. The CDR3 loop is CAGTVRDSNYSPLHF. CDR3 nucleotides: TGTGCCGGCACAGTCCGGGACAGCAATTATTCACCCCTCCACTTT.

This clonotype showed up just a few times. The chain couples TRBV6-1 to TRBJ2-2, with a weak D call TRBD1 (5 bases). Germline assignment: CDR1 MNHNS and CDR2 SASEGT. The CDR3 sequence is 14 residues long. Trimming took off 5 bases at V and 4 bases at J, with 11 bases between the two ends. The CDR3 DNA reads as TGTGCCAGCAGTCTGCGGACAAGCACCGGGGAGCTGTTTTTT. Its protein is CASSLRTSTGELFF.

The rearrangement uses TRBV5-1 and TRBJ2-2; D unresolved. Germline V gene data show CDR1 as SGHRS and CDR2 as YFSETQ. The CDR3 has 15 residues. V was cut by 1 base and J by 4 bases, with 11 bases left in between. In DNA, the CDR3 is TGCGCCAGCAGCTTGAACGCAGATCGCACCGGGGAGCTGTTTTTT. Encoded protein: CASSLNADRTGELFF.

Only a few counts were recorded for this clonotype. The V and J genes are TRBV27 and TRBJ2-7; no clear D. V lost 3 bases, J lost 2 bases, and 11 bases lay in between. The CDR3 loop spans 14 amino acids. Germline CDR1 is MNHEY and CDR2 is SMNVEV (reference sequence). CDR3 nucleotide sequence: TGTGCCAGCAGTTTGAGGCCAGACACCTACGAGCAGTACTTC. This sequence encodes CASSLRPDTYEQYF.

V and J are TRBV5-4 and TRBJ2-5, with D tentatively TRBD2 (6 bases). Trimming took 4 bases from V and 1 from J, leaving 14 bases between them. This CDR3 region has 15 residues. CDR1 SGHNT and CDR2 YYREEE come from the germline V gene (reference sequence). DNA for the CDR3: TGTGCCAGCAGCGCGGGGAATACCATCCAAGAGACCCAGTACTTC. Translating gives CASSAGNTIQETQYF. The full variable domain, in which reference TRBV5-4 and TRBJ2-5 provide the parts outside the CDR3, is ETGVTQSPTHLIKTRGQQVTLRCSSQSGHNTVSWYQQALGQGPQFIFQYYREEENGRGNFPPRFSGLQFPNYSSELNVNALELDDSALYLCASSAGNTIQETQYFGPGTRLLVL.